One sample yielded the 13 T cell receptor beta chains listed below, sequenced in a study of T-cell memory formation after mild COVID-19. From the 5' RACE reads, TCRdb called clonotypes with MiXCR, one entry per CDR3 protein. In the table there are approximately 150,000 distinct CDR3 sequences, roughly 21% of which are singletons. The sequenced sample consisted of PBMCs or a T cell subset sorted from them (not recorded which). The receptors derive from an adult woman who had mild COVID-19 (a few samples of this study predate the infection). Cell type and time point are not known.

Remarks on this clonotype: At one end, the junction sequence differs from germline, possibly due to a read error. The CDR3 loop reads CASSQKLRTSTDTQYF. In DNA, the CDR3 is TGCGCCAGCAGCCAAAAACTTCGCACTAGCACAGATACGCAGTATTTT. V usage is TRBV4-2 and J usage is TRBJ2-3; D gene uncertain. The CDR3 has 16 amino acids. Germline V lookup: CDR1 LGHNA, CDR2 YNFKEQ.

The chain recombines TRBV18 with TRBJ1-1; a possible D gene is TRBD1 (6 bases). The germline CDR1 and CDR2 sequences are KGHSH and LQKENI. The V gene lost 5 bases and the J gene lost 1 base, with 20 bases spanning the gap. The CDR3 is 17 residues long. CDR3 residues: CASSDRLPGASNTEAFF. Here the CDR3 DNA reads TGTGCCAGCTCAGACAGACTTCCAGGGGCGTCGAACACTGAAGCTTTCTTT.

The table lists this clonotype with a few counts. The V call is TRBV4-1, the J call TRBJ1-1; 8 bases line up with TRBD1. Germline V gene sequence: CDR1 MGHRA, CDR2 YSYEKL. The trim removed 3 bases at V and 1 base at J, leaving 10 bases unmatched. The CDR3 runs to 17 residues. The CDR3 spells CASSHGQGAPRNTEAFF. CDR3 sequence (DNA): TGCGCCAGCAGCCATGGCCAGGGGGCGCCTCGGAACACTGAAGCTTTCTTT.

The chain combines TRBV29-1 with TRBJ2-5; tentatively, D is TRBD1 or TRBD2 (5 bases each). V shed 6 bases and J shed 4 bases, with 9 bases lying between them. CDR3 length: 11 residues. CDR1 and CDR2 from the germline V gene are SQVTM and ANQGSEA. CDR3 amino acids: CSVQRGETQYF. The CDR3 coding sequence is TGCAGCGTACAGAGGGGAGAGACCCAGTACTTC.

In this sample, this clonotype turned up a few times. The CDR3 nucleotides read TGTGCCAGCAGTTCATCATCCCCGGGCTATGTTGAGCAGTTCTTC. This encodes CASSSSSPGYVEQFF. This chain connects TRBV27 to TRBJ2-1; D not resolved. Germline-derived CDR1 and CDR2 are MNHEY and SMNVEV (reference sequence). CDR3 size: 15 residues. Trimming removed 4 bases at V and 9 bases at J, with 19 bases between.

The gene calls are TRBV7-6 and TRBJ2-5; no clear D. Trimming took 2 bases from V and 5 from J, leaving 3 bases between them. Germline CDR1 is SGHVS and CDR2 is FNYEAQ. There are 11 residues in the CDR3. This chain's CDR3 is CASSLTETQYF. CDR3 DNA: TGTGCCAGCAGCTTAACGGAGACCCAGTACTTC.

The chain employs TRBV2 and TRBJ1-1, with D uncertain. This CDR3 comprises 14 residues. V lost 3 bases to trimming and J lost 5 bases, with 13 bases between them. Looked up from germline, CDR1 is SNHLY and CDR2 is FYNNEI. The CDR3 sequence is CASSEQRPSTEAFF. CDR3 DNA: TGTGCCAGCAGTGAGCAGAGGCCGAGTACTGAAGCTTTCTTT.

The chain employs TRBV5-1 and TRBJ2-4, with TRBD2 identical over 10 bases. Trimming removed 3 bases from V and 5 bases from J; junction bases left unmatched: 5. Germline values: CDR1 SGHRS, CDR2 YFSETQ. The CDR3 loop spans 15 amino acids. CDR3 region: CASSWSGGAQNIQYF. The CDR3 coding sequence is TGCGCCAGCAGCTGGAGCGGGGGGGCCCAAAACATTCAGTACTTC.

This clonotype was seen only a few times. The chain combines TRBV30 with TRBJ2-1; 8 nucleotides agree with TRBD2. Germline CDR1 reads GTSNPN; CDR2 reads SVGIG (reference sequence). The CDR3 loop spans 17 amino acids. Trimming took 5 bases from V and 4 from J; bases not matched to a gene: 16. The CDR3 sequence: CAWAAAGEMGPYNEQFF. The CDR3 DNA reads TGTGCCTGGGCGGCAGCGGGAGAGATGGGTCCTTACAATGAGCAGTTCTTC.

This CDR3 reads CASSQQQGPYGYTF. The CDR3 coding sequence is TGTGCCAGCAGCCAACAACAAGGGCCTTATGGCTACACCTTC. The rearrangement uses TRBV7-8 and TRBJ1-2, with no clear D. Trimming cost V 5 bases and J 5 bases, with 15 bases left between them. The germline gives CDR1 SGHVS, CDR2 FQNEAQ. This CDR3 comprises 14 residues.

The CDR3 region has the DNA TGTGCCAGCAGCTTAGCGGGGGGGTTGAATGAGCAGTTCTTC. Encoded protein: CASSLAGGLNEQFF. The gene calls are TRBV11-2 and TRBJ2-1, with TRBD2 identical over 8 bases. In germline, CDR1 is SGHAT, CDR2 FQNNGV. The CDR3 loop spans 14 amino acids. Losses at the gene ends were 1 base for V and 7 bases for J; bases not matched to a gene: 3.

The V gene is TRBV29-1, the J gene TRBJ2-3; D unresolved. This CDR3 has 12 residues. CDR1 is SQVTM, CDR2 ANQGSEA, per germline. Trimming took 4 bases from V and 4 from J, leaving 9 bases between them. DNA of the CDR3: TGCAGCGTTGGAAGCACTGCAGATACGCAGTATTTT. It is translated as CSVGSTADTQYF.

This clonotype was seen a handful of times. This chain links TRBV20-1 with TRBJ1-2, with D possibly being TRBD1 (5 bases). CDR1 is DFQATT and CDR2 is SNEGSKA in the germline V gene (reference sequence). Trimming stripped 4 bases from V and 4 bases from J, with 13 bases between. The CDR3 length is 13 residues. The CDR3 region has the DNA TGCAGTGCTATGGGGGACTCCTCCTATGGCTACACCTTC. This sequence encodes CSAMGDSSYGYTF.